The sequence of this T cell receptor beta chain was determined in a study of regulatory T cells in long-lasting Graves disease. The V and J ends lost 5 bases and 4 bases respectively, with 9 bases between them. This CDR3 region has 13 residues. Per the germline V gene, CDR1 is KGHSH and CDR2 is LQKENI. Arm-PCR with iRepertoire HTBI primers amplified the CDR3 regions for these TCR beta libraries. A single record per CDR3 protein comes from TCRdb applying MiXCR to the multiplex PCR reads. The repertoire holds 350,000 to 550,000 distinct CDR3 sequences, with more than 12% as singletons. Overall study results and limits: Less diverse TCR repertoires were seen in persistent Graves' patients than in newly diagnosed ones. When disease was persistent, TRBV28, TRBJ1-2 and TRBJ2-5 were the favored segments.

This clonotype occurred many times. The antigen is not known. The time point: newly diagnosed GD, antithyroid drugs for less than 3 months. The TCR library was prepared using RNA isolated from PBMCs. These data were likewise used in another study, on T cells in Graves' hyperthyroidism and ophthalmopathy.

Sequencing was performed on peripheral blood mononuclear cells (PBMCs), taken at new diagnosis, from a patient treated with antithyroid drugs. The chain has TRBV18 and TRBJ1-5; no firm D call. The receptor was derived from a woman aged 30 to 39 with Graves disease. The CDR3: CASSGERNQPQHF. CDR3 nucleotides: TGTGCCAGCTCAGGAGAAAGGAATCAGCCCCAGCATTTT.